These 27 T cell receptor beta chains were all obtained from the same sample, sequenced in a study of spatial heterogeneity in lung cancer. TCRdb reanalysed the 5' RACE reads using MiXCR and keeps one entry per CDR3 protein. The repertoire has nearly 1,500 distinct CDR3 sequences, around 18% of them found once; the top ten carry about 47%. Antigen specificity for these receptors is unknown. Time point: sample taken at primary tumor resection. Study-level results: Counts of expanded alpha and beta TCRs within tumors tracked the tumor nonsynonymous mutation count.

The sample consisted of lung tumor tissue, taken at surgery. The receptors stem from a male donor with early-stage non-small cell lung cancer.

By sample share, this clonotype is medium-sized. The chain carries TRBV20-1 and TRBJ1-1, with no clear D. CDR1 and CDR2 (germline): DFQATT, SNEGSKA (reference sequence). This CDR3 comprises 13 residues. V lost 5 bases and J 6 bases, leaving 16 bases between the germline ends. CDR3 loop: CSAGARGGSEAFF. CDR3 in DNA: TGCAGTGCTGGAGCCCGGGGAGGCTCTGAAGCTTTCTTT.

This clonotype was observed many times. The chain links TRBV24-1 to TRBJ2-3; 7 nucleotides align to TRBD2. The germline gives CDR1 KGHDR, CDR2 SFDVKD. The CDR3 is 15 residues long. Trimming at V came to 5 bases and at J to 4 bases, leaving 8 bases not matched to a gene. The CDR3 region is CATSAPGLSADTQYF. CDR3 nucleotides: TGTGCCACCAGTGCACCGGGACTATCAGCAGATACGCAGTATTTT.

The chain joins TRBV28 to TRBJ1-1; 7 bases line up with TRBD1. The CDR3 contains 15 residues. The germline V gene has CDR1 MDHEN and CDR2 SYDVKM. With 5 bases clipped from V and 1 base from J, the junction kept 7 bases outside the gene matches. The CDR3 DNA follows: TGTGCCAGCAGTCTACAGGGGTTTGGGAACACTGAAGCTTTCTTT. It is translated as CASSLQGFGNTEAFF.

The CDR3, as DNA: TGTGCCAGCAGATTACAGGGGCGACCCTACGAGCAGTACTTC. This codes for CASRLQGRPYEQYF. J is TRBJ2-7 and V is TRBV5-5; 7 positions agree with TRBD1. Looked up from germline, CDR1 is SGHKS and CDR2 is YYEKEE (reference sequence). This CDR3 has 14 residues. The J segment lost 2 bases and the V segment lost 5 bases, leaving 7 bases of the junction unmatched.

This clonotype is judged large (0.1 to 1%). The genes are TRBV13 and TRBJ2-6; D is unclear. The CDR3 is 19 amino acids. The germline V gene has CDR1 PRHDT and CDR2 FYEKMQ (reference sequence). V shed 0 bases and J shed 0 bases, with 15 bases lying between them. CDR3 sequence (DNA): TGTGCCAGCAGCTTAGGGGGTGGTCAGGCCTCCTCTGGGGCCAACGTCCTGACTTTC. Translation: CASSLGGGQASSGANVLTF.

This clonotype qualifies as large. The chain has TRBV28 and TRBJ2-5, with TRBD1 identical over 7 bases. Germline CDR1 reads MDHEN; CDR2 reads SYDVKM. The CDR3 runs 14 residues. The V segment lost 7 bases and the J segment 2 bases; nucleotides outside the gene matches: 7. CDR3 region: CASTNATGQETQYF. The CDR3 DNA follows: TGTGCCAGCACTAACGCGACAGGGCAAGAGACCCAGTACTTC.

Within the sample, this clonotype is medium-sized. The rearrangement joins TRBV7-6 to TRBJ2-2; D uncertain. CDR1 is SGHVS and CDR2 is FNYEAQ in the germline V gene. The CDR3 runs 15 residues. The V end was cut by 6 bases, the J end by 6 bases, with 17 bases between. The DNA for the CDR3 is TGTGCCAGCAGTTACACCCGGGCCCCCCCCGGGGAGCTGTTTTTT. Translated, it gives CASSYTRAPPGELFF.

Relative to its sample, this clonotype is medium-sized. The rearrangement uses TRBV20-1 and TRBJ1-5; 8 nucleotides align to TRBD1. This CDR3 has 14 amino acids. V lost 5 bases to trimming and J lost 7 bases; unmatched junction nucleotides: 10. The germline CDR1 and CDR2 sequences are DFQATT and SNEGSKA (reference sequence). The CDR3 DNA reads as TGCAGTGCTGGTCGGACAGGGAATGGGCAGCCCCAGCATTTT. Protein sequence: CSAGRTGNGQPQHF.

About this clonotype itself: An end of the junction differs from the germline gene, which may be a read error. The genes are TRBV29-1 and TRBJ2-2, with 9 nucleotides matching TRBD2. Germline V gene lookup returns CDR1 SQVTM and CDR2 ANQGSEA. The CDR3 consists of 16 residues. CDR3 protein: CSVESGLAGNTGGLFF. CDR3 in DNA: TGCAGCGTTGAATCAGGGCTAGCGGGGAACACCGGGGGGCTGTTTTTT.

This clonotype occurred a few times. The V and J genes are TRBV6-5 and TRBJ2-7, with D uncertain. The germline gives CDR1 MNHEY, CDR2 SVGAGI. The V and J ends lost 6 bases and 0 bases respectively, with 12 bases between them. The CDR3 consists of 14 residues. As DNA, the CDR3 is TGTGCCAGCAGCGGTACGGAGAGCTCCTACGAGCAGTACTTC. It codes for CASSGTESSYEQYF.

Sample share makes this clonotype medium-sized. The chain recombines TRBV29-1 with TRBJ2-1, with D perhaps TRBD1 (6 bases). With 4 bases removed from V and 6 bases from J, the gap between germline ends came to 10 bases. The germline CDR1 and CDR2 sequences are SQVTM and ANQGSEA. The CDR3 runs to 12 residues. CDR3 amino acids: CSVGNRVNEQFF. CDR3 bases: TGCAGCGTTGGAAACAGGGTCAATGAGCAGTTCTTC.

This clonotype is classed as large. A junction boundary mismatches the germline segment, possibly from a read error. The CDR3 sequence: CASSPPWGLDTGELFF. In nucleotides, the CDR3 is TGTGCGAGCAGTCCTCCGTGGGGGCTGGACACCGGGGAGCTGTTTTTT. V and J are TRBV7-2 and TRBJ2-2; perhaps TRBD1 as D (6 bases). The CDR3 sequence is 16 residues long. From germline, CDR1 is SGHTA and CDR2 FQGNSA. Drawing the rest from reference TRBV7-2 and TRBJ2-2, the complete variable domain is GAGVSQSPSNKVTEKGKDVELRCDPISGHTALYWYRQSLGQGLEFLIYFQGNSAPDKSGLPSDRFSAERTGGSVSTLTIQRTQQEDSAVYLCASSPPWGLDTGELFFGEGSRLTVL.

The chain's CDR3 is CATSRIQLAKNIQYF. The CDR3 DNA sequence: TGTGCCACCAGCAGGATACAGCTAGCCAAAAACATTCAGTACTTC. The chain carries TRBV15 and TRBJ2-4; D is unresolved. CDR1 and CDR2 from the germline V gene are LNHNV and YYDKDF (reference sequence). The V end was cut by 3 bases, the J end by 0 bases, with 9 bases between. The CDR3 totals 15 residues.

This clonotype was seen repeatedly, ten times or more. V and J are TRBV7-2 and TRBJ2-7, with D perhaps matching TRBD2 (6 bases). Trimming left V 0 bases short and J 3 bases short, with 15 bases between. The germline gives CDR1 SGHTA, CDR2 FQGNSA. The CDR3 consists of 16 residues. This chain's CDR3 is CASSLAGTGLRYEQYF. CDR3 in DNA: TGTGCCAGCAGCTTAGCGGGTACGGGACTTCGCTACGAGCAGTACTTC.

This clonotype is labeled as medium-sized (0.01 to 0.1%). The genes are TRBV12-3 or TRBV12-4 and TRBJ2-2, with D possibly matching TRBD1 (5 bases). Trimming cost V 7 bases and J 2 bases, with 11 bases left between them. The CDR3 is 14 residues long. CDR3 in amino acids: CASTYDRNTGELFF. In nucleotides, the CDR3 is TGTGCCAGCACCTACGACAGAAACACCGGGGAGCTGTTTTTT.

Judged by abundance, this clonotype is medium-sized. This rearrangement joins TRBV12-3 or TRBV12-4 to TRBJ1-6; 8 bases align to TRBD1. V shed 6 bases, J shed 13 bases, and the junction held 11 bases outside the gene matches. The CDR3 has 14 amino acids. The chain's CDR3 is CASRPSDRGSPLHF. CDR3 nucleotide sequence: TGTGCCAGCAGGCCCAGCGACAGGGGTTCTCCCCTCCACTTT.

This chain connects TRBV27 to TRBJ2-5; TRBD1 matches 11 bases. The germline V gene has CDR1 MNHEY and CDR2 SMNVEV (reference sequence). V trimming: 4 bases; J trimming: 4 bases; junction bases outside the gene matches: 11. CDR3 length: 17 amino acids. CDR3 sequence (DNA): TGTGCCAGCAGTTCGTTTAAGGGACAGGGGGAAGGAGAGACCCAGTACTTC. Amino acids: CASSSFKGQGEGETQYF.

This clonotype is deemed large. The chain has TRBV20-1 and TRBJ2-7, with D possibly called TRBD1 or TRBD2 (6 bases each). From germline, CDR1 is DFQATT and CDR2 SNEGSKA (reference sequence). V dropped 7 bases and J dropped 2 bases, with 15 bases sitting between them. There are 13 residues in the CDR3. CDR3 bases: TGCAGTGTCCCCGGGGGCACAGCCTACGAGCAGTACTTC. It yields the protein CSVPGGTAYEQYF.

The sample holds a few counts of this clonotype. One end of the junction does not line up with germline, which may come from a read error. V usage is TRBV7-3 and J usage is TRBJ2-1, with 14 bases that match TRBD2. The germline V gene encodes CDR1 SGHTA and CDR2 FQGTGA. This CDR3 spans 16 amino acids. CDR3 amino acids: CASSPIENGLAGGLRF. The CDR3 DNA reads as TGTGCCAGCAGCCCTATAGAAAACGGACTAGCGGGAGGATTGCGCTTC.

In its sample, this clonotype is medium-sized. The chain is built from TRBV4-2 and TRBJ1-1; D is perhaps TRBD1 (6 bases). Trimming left V 4 bases short and J 0 bases short, with 9 bases between. Germline values: CDR1 LGHNA, CDR2 YNFKEQ. CDR3 size: 14 residues. DNA for the CDR3: TGTGCCAGCAGCCCACAGGGAATGAACACTGAAGCTTTCTTT. Amino acid sequence: CASSPQGMNTEAFF.

Relative to its sample, this clonotype is medium-sized. The chain couples TRBV6-2 or TRBV6-3 to TRBJ2-1; D gene unclear. CDR3 length: 16 residues. CDR1 is MNHEY and CDR2 is SVGEGT in the germline V gene. Trimming pared 7 bases from V and 2 bases from J, leaving 18 bases between. CDR3 sequence reads: CASTQGYSYPYNEQFF. The CDR3 DNA follows: TGTGCCAGCACCCAAGGTTACTCTTACCCCTACAATGAGCAGTTCTTC.

This clonotype was counted ten times or more. The chain recombines TRBV18 with TRBJ2-5, with 11 positions matching TRBD2. CDR1 is KGHSH, CDR2 LQKENI, per germline. With V trimmed by 2 bases and J by 8 bases, 4 bases remained unmatched. The CDR3 is 14 amino acids. This CDR3 is CASSPYTSGGTQYF. The CDR3 DNA is TGTGCCAGCTCACCATACACTAGCGGGGGAACCCAGTACTTC.

This clonotype was recorded a few times. In nucleotides, the CDR3 is TGTGCCAGCAGTTTAATACCGGGACTAGCGGACAATGAGCAGTTCTTC. The encoded protein is CASSLIPGLADNEQFF. The V gene is TRBV27, the J gene TRBJ2-1, with TRBD2 matching 11 bases. Germline V gene lookup returns CDR1 MNHEY and CDR2 SMNVEV (reference sequence). The ends lost 2 bases at V and 5 bases at J; junction bases unmatched: 5. The CDR3 totals 16 residues.

This clonotype is medium-sized. The chain carries TRBV25-1 and TRBJ2-3, with a weak D call TRBD1 (6 bases). Germline CDR1 MGHDK, CDR2 SYGVNS. This CDR3 region has 15 residues. The V end was cut by 4 bases, the J end by 4 bases, with 15 bases between. The CDR3: CASSAQTQGSDTQYF. Here the CDR3 DNA reads TGTGCCAGCAGTGCTCAAACCCAGGGGTCAGATACGCAGTATTTT. Using reference TRBV25-1 and TRBJ2-3 for the parts outside the CDR3, the full variable domain is EADIYQTPRYLVIGTGKKITLECSQTMGHDKMYWYQQDPGMELHLIHYSYGVNSTEKGDLSSESTVSRIRTEHFPLTLESARPSHTSQYLCASSAQTQGSDTQYFGPGTRLTVL.

As for this clonotype: A read error may account for a junction end that differs from germline. The chain employs TRBV7-2 and TRBJ2-2; no definite D call. CDR1 and CDR2 from the germline V gene are SGHTA and FQGNSA. The CDR3 is made up of 12 amino acids. The CDR3: CASSPSTVELFF. The DNA of the CDR3 is TGTGCCAGCAGCCCATCCACCGTGGAGCTGTTTTTT.

The J gene is TRBJ2-2, the V gene TRBV20-1; TRBD1 matches 10 bases. The V segment lost 7 bases and the J segment 2 bases; nucleotides outside the gene matches: 7. Looked up from germline, CDR1 is DFQATT and CDR2 is SNEGSKA (reference sequence). The CDR3 consists of 15 residues. CDR3 region: CSVPGQGRNTGELFF. The DNA for the CDR3 is TGCAGTGTCCCGGGACAGGGGCGCAACACCGGGGAGCTGTTTTTT.

By frequency in the sample, this clonotype is medium-sized. V gene TRBV11-2 combines with J gene TRBJ1-5, with D hard to call. V lost 1 base and J 7 bases, leaving 26 bases between the germline ends. The CDR3 extends over 19 amino acids. CDR1 is SGHAT and CDR2 is FQNNGV in the germline V gene. The CDR3, as DNA: TGTGCCAGCAGCTTAGTCGGCGGCGGGATTTTGGGGTGGAGGCAGCCCCAGCATTTT. Protein: CASSLVGGGILGWRQPQHF.